What follows describes a single T cell receptor beta chain. This sample is drawn from a study of sequential checkpoint blockade in melanoma. The CDR3 is made up of 15 amino acids. CDR1 is MDHEN, CDR2 SYDVKM, per germline. The V and J ends lost 3 bases and 4 bases, in that order; junction bases with no gene match: 6. Specified treatment: randomized to nivolumab then ipilimumab (arm A) or the reverse (arm B). Patients had received no earlier DNA-damaging chemotherapy. Using immunoSEQ multiplex PCR, the repertoire was profiled, and TCRdb retains in-frame clones only, with some absent. Among thousands of clones listed, approximately 25% were seen once.

The clonotype was recovered from a human donor with melanoma. The specimen was tumor tissue (inferred from file names), collected from a patient given nivolumab and ipilimumab in sequence. The chain uses TRBV28 and TRBJ1-2; 9 bases are shared with TRBD1. The CDR3 nucleotides are TGTGCCAGCAGTTTCCCTCGGACAGGGGTCTATGGCTACACCTTC. Protein product: CASSFPRTGVYGYTF.